What follows is one T cell receptor beta chain and its context. It lacks a known antigen. No base quality values were provided; no much bigger clone lies one nucleotide off. These data originate in a study of beta chain features in type 1 diabetes (dated by TCRdb to the late 2010s). About the investigation overall: Mean age, gender distribution, total cell number and subset yield did not differ between patients and healthy donors. A total of 85 million to 110 million sorted cells were examined across all samples, and RNA yield correlated strongly with the number of cells per subset. In the study, TCRB repertoires of sorted circulating CD4+ T cell subsets from recently diagnosed type 1 diabetes patients were compared with those of matched healthy donors. Naive and central memory subsets were obtained from all 28 donors, but regulatory and stem cell-like memory subsets were isolated from only 8 patients and 8 healthy donors. Overall study outcomes, separate from this receptor: Fewer insertions and more nucleotide deletions at VDJ recombination sites were observed in patients with type 1 diabetes, implying thymic rearrangement abnormalities. Only small numbers of individuals were included in the HLA sub-analyses, which left unresolved whether HLA type had any influence on TCRB rearrangement. PCR may preferentially amplify shorter templates, but because patient and control samples were amplified and corrected together, any resulting skew would affect both groups equally. In all four CD4+ subsets, TCRB CDR3 length was moderately but significantly shorter in type 1 diabetes patients. Sequencing cDNA rather than genomic DNA could over-represent highly expressing activated cells, although activation and CD3 levels did not differ between groups. Naive, central memory and regulatory TCRB repertoires appeared more similar among patients than among healthy donors.

All of the isolated RNA was reverse transcribed with the High Capacity cDNA Reverse Transcription Kit, so expressed TCRB transcripts were sequenced. Deep immunoSEQ sequencing was applied to naive, central memory and regulatory T cell samples, giving an average of approximately 3.8 million total reads per sample. After sorted cells were lysed in RLT buffer, RNA was extracted with DNase-treated RNeasy Micro or Mini kits, with the choice depending on cell number. To prevent cross-contamination, each cell subset was processed individually, whereas patient and healthy donor samples were processed jointly. The immunoSEQ multiplex PCR was used to amplify TCRB sequences from cDNA, generating 87-bp fragments that spanned the CDR3 region. Sequencing of the amplicons was done on the Illumina HiSeq platform. In the original analysis: Synthetic template baselines were used to correct PCR bias computationally, reads within Hamming distance 2 were collapsed together, and singletons that could not be merged were discarded. By aligning reads against IMGT, V, D and J genes, CDR3 length, and insertions or deletions at six rearrangement sites were assigned. Within each subset, clonotype counts were normalized to sorted cell number, and only after that were true diversity and Gini coefficients computed with the tcR R package. The overlap coefficient, calculated on TCRB nucleotide sequences, was used to quantify repertoire sharing. As stored in TCRdb, this immuneACCESS dataset retains in-frame rearrangements with V and J assigned. A fraction of the clones does not appear; measured against another copy, unresolved V genes explain less than half of the discrepancy, and the remainder lacks a known reason. The V and J calls and clone size were taken over from that table, and D and trimming were inferred from the DNA. In all, the sample holds about 190,000 clones, and 6.5% to 9.5% of those were seen once. The top ten hold 0.94% of the sample.

Each donor gave one peripheral blood draw, averaging approximately 110 mL, which was collected into heparinised tubes. Naive, central memory, regulatory and stem cell-like memory CD4+ T cells were sorted on a BD FACSAria II using a panel including CD45RO, CCR7, CD25, CD127, CD95 and CD27. Purity was above 98% for every sorted population. PBMCs were separated immediately by Lymphoprep density gradient centrifugation and were stained directly, without being cultured. Samples were stained and sorted in pairs, with one healthy donor and one patient per experiment, so that batch effects were minimized. The CDR3 goes from the cysteine to the phenylalanine over 16 residues. The only DNA kept is the CDR3, 48 bases in frame from the first base. Based on the germline V gene (reference sequence), the CDR1 and CDR2 sequences are MNHEY and SMNVEV. Relative to germline, V is missing 4 bases and J is missing 7 bases, with 10 bases of the junction outside any gene match.

The chain links TRBV27 with TRBJ1-6, with 7 bases matching TRBD1. This TCR was sampled from a woman between 40 and 55 years old with type 1 diabetes. Sequenced: central memory CD4+ T cells from blood. The DNA sequence is TGTGCCAGCAGTTACCACAGGGGAACCTGGAATTCACCCCTCCACTTT. It codes for CASSYHRGTWNSPLHF.